One and the same sample provided the 27 T cell receptor beta chains below, sequenced in a study of cytomegalovirus exposure and HLA in healthy donors. The primer mix had 60 Vbeta and 13 Jbeta primers. The assay was immunoSEQ multiplex PCR, and TCRdb's table has in-frame clones only and misses some. The table records about 130,000 clones, about four fifths of them present only once. Material: PBMCs. The source of these receptors is a man aged 35 to 55 in good health and CMV-seronegative.

The chain joins TRBV28 to TRBJ2-3, with D maybe TRBD2 (5 bases). The germline V and J ends were trimmed by 3 bases and 0 bases, with 16 bases remaining between them. The length of the CDR3 is 17 residues. Germline V lookup: CDR1 MDHEN, CDR2 SYDVKM. Here the CDR3 reads CASSLLVRAGSTDTQYF. CDR3 nucleotide sequence: TGTGCCAGCAGTTTGTTGGTCCGGGCGGGTAGCACAGATACGCAGTATTTT.

This rearrangement joins TRBV18 to TRBJ2-2; no definite D call. Trimming removed 0 bases at V and 5 bases at J, with 13 bases between. There are 16 residues in the CDR3. Germline loops: CDR1 KGHSH, CDR2 LQKENI. CDR3 DNA sequence: TGTGCCAGCTCACCACCTTTTCCAGATTTAACCGGGGAGCTGTTTTTT. It specifies CASSPPFPDLTGELFF.

This chain joins TRBV7-3 and TRBJ1-2; D may be TRBD1 (6 bases). Germline values: CDR1 SGHTA, CDR2 FQGTGA. Trimming removed 1 base from V and 9 bases from J, with 15 bases in between. The CDR3 totals 14 residues. CDR3 DNA sequence: TGTGCCAGCAGCTTAAGCCGGGACAAAAGTAGCTACACCTTC. Translating it yields CASSLSRDKSSYTF. Full variable domain (outside the CDR3, taken from reference TRBV7-3 and TRBJ1-2): GAGVSQTPSNKVTEKGKYVELRCDPISGHTALYWYRQSLGQGPEFLIYFQGTGAADDSGLPNDRFFAVRPEGSVSTLKIQRTERGDSAVYLCASSLSRDKSSYTFGSGTRLTVV.

This clone was counted a few times. The chain combines TRBV6-5 with TRBJ2-3; D possibly corresponds to TRBD2 (7 bases). V was clipped by 4 bases and J by 5 bases, with 13 bases between them. The CDR3 is made up of 14 amino acids. In germline, CDR1 is MNHEY, CDR2 SVGAGI. CDR3 sequence (DNA): TGTGCCAGCAGTTCCCGAGGGGGGGGAGATACGCAGTATTTT. Translating it yields CASSSRGGGDTQYF.

The chain has TRBV2 and TRBJ1-1; TRBD1 is a possible D gene (6 bases). Germline V CDR1 and CDR2: SNHLY, FYNNEI. The CDR3 extends over 15 amino acids. The V and J ends lost 6 bases and 1 base respectively, with 15 bases between them. CDR3 coding DNA: TGTGCCAGCAGCCCAGGGGACGGTGGGAACACTGAAGCTTTCTTT. Translating gives CASSPGDGGNTEAFF.

The rearrangement links TRBV10-3 to TRBJ1-5; perhaps TRBD1 as D (5 bases). The CDR3 is made up of 15 amino acids. Deletions cut 9 bases from V and 4 bases from J, with 19 bases between. CDR1 is ENHRY, CDR2 SYGVKD, per germline. The CDR3 nucleotides read TGTGCCATTAGGGCGCAGGGTGTAGGGAATCAGCCCCAGCATTTT. This encodes CAIRAQGVGNQPQHF.

The chain links TRBV4-3 to TRBJ1-4; possible D gene TRBD1, 5 bases. V gave up 1 base and J gave up 5 bases, with 14 bases separating them. The CDR3 is 16 amino acids. Per the germline V gene, CDR1 is LGHNA and CDR2 is YSLEER. The DNA of the CDR3 is TGCGCCAGCAGCCAAGTCGGCCCGGGGGAGAATGAAAAACTGTTTTTT. This gives the protein CASSQVGPGENEKLFF.

This clone was seen just once. CDR3: CASSYPDGEKYF. In nucleotides, the CDR3 is TGTGCCAGCAGTTATCCTGACGGAGAAAAGTACTTC. This sequence joins TRBV6-6 and TRBJ2-5; D is unresolved. Germline V gene lookup returns CDR1 MNHNY and CDR2 SVGAGI (reference sequence). The CDR3 spans 12 residues. The V gene lost 3 bases and the J gene lost 12 bases, with 14 bases spanning the gap.

This chain links TRBV4-3 with TRBJ2-7; D possibly corresponds to TRBD2 (6 bases). Germline V gives CDR1 LGHNA, CDR2 YSLEER. Trimming removed 3 bases at V and 3 bases at J, with 12 bases between. The CDR3 has 14 amino acids. CDR3 region: CASSQGDSSYEQYF. The DNA for the CDR3 is TGCGCCAGCAGCCAGGGGGACTCCAGCTACGAGCAGTACTTC.

The CDR3 bases are TGTGCCAGCAGGTCCGGGACTAGCGGGGTGGAGACCCAGTACTTC. It codes for CASRSGTSGVETQYF. This sequence joins TRBV5-8 and TRBJ2-5; 13 bases map to TRBD2. CDR3 length: 15 amino acids. Germline V gives CDR1 SGHTS, CDR2 YDEGEE. Losses at the gene ends were 5 bases for V and 5 bases for J; bases not matched to a gene: 6.

V usage is TRBV6-1 and J usage is TRBJ2-7; the D gene is possibly TRBD2 (6 bases). CDR1 and CDR2 from the germline V gene are MNHNS and SASEGT. This CDR3 comprises 14 residues. V was pared by 0 bases and J by 2 bases, with 8 bases between. CDR3 sequence reads: CASSEATSTYEQYF. The CDR3 region has the DNA TGTGCCAGCAGTGAAGCAACTAGCACCTACGAGCAGTACTTC.

A few counts support this clone. This chain connects TRBV6-5 to TRBJ1-5, with a possible D match to TRBD1 (5 bases). The CDR3 sequence is 14 residues long. The germline V gene has CDR1 MNHEY and CDR2 SVGAGI. V gave up 0 bases and J gave up 9 bases, with 12 bases separating them. Here the CDR3 DNA reads TGTGCCAGCAGTTACTCTGGGGGGGGTTCGCCCCAGCATTTT. This sequence encodes CASSYSGGGSPQHF.

In its sample, this clone was seen a few times. The V and J genes are TRBV18 and TRBJ2-5; 9 nucleotides match TRBD1. V trimming: 8 bases; J trimming: 5 bases; junction bases outside the gene matches: 12. Germline V lookup: CDR1 KGHSH, CDR2 LQKENI. There are 15 residues in the CDR3. The CDR3 DNA reads TGTGCCAGCGGACGTCCGGGACAGGGAATGGAGACCCAGTACTTC. It encodes CASGRPGQGMETQYF.

This clone was detected a few times. The J gene is TRBJ1-1, the V gene TRBV7-9; 7 bases agree with TRBD1. Germline V gene sequence: CDR1 SEHNR, CDR2 FQNEAQ (reference sequence). This CDR3 has 17 residues. V dropped 5 bases and J dropped 1; count of bases not matched to a gene: 13. CDR3 sequence (DNA): TGTGCCAGCAGCCCCACTCGGACAGGCTTGGGGAACACTGAAGCTTTCTTT. It codes for CASSPTRTGLGNTEAFF.

This chain links TRBV15 with TRBJ2-4, with D possibly matching TRBD2 (6 bases). CDR3 length equals 12 residues. V shed 2 bases and J shed 12 bases, with 11 bases lying between them. Germline CDR1 reads LNHNV; CDR2 reads YYDKDF (reference sequence). CDR3 sequence (DNA): TGTGCCACCAGCAGACCTCCGGGAGATCAGTACTTC. Protein sequence: CATSRPPGDQYF. The whole variable domain, filled in from reference TRBV15 and TRBJ2-4, reads DAMVIQNPRYQVTQFGKPVTLSCSQTLNHNVMYWYQQKSSQAPKLLFHYYDKDFNNEADTPDNFQSRRPNTSFCFLDIRSPGLGDTAMYLCATSRPPGDQYFGAGTRLSVL.

The chain links TRBV13 to TRBJ2-3; 12 bases line up with TRBD1. The CDR3 is made up of 15 amino acids. The junction had 5 bases not matched to a gene; V was cut back by 3 bases and J by 7 bases. Per germline, CDR1 PRHDT and CDR2 FYEKMQ (reference sequence). CDR3 region: CASSLGTGGAYTQYF. For the CDR3, the DNA is TGTGCCAGCAGCTTGGGGACAGGGGGCGCGTATACGCAGTATTTT.

This sequence joins TRBV27 and TRBJ2-7, with 7 nucleotides matching TRBD1. Germline values: CDR1 MNHEY, CDR2 SMNVEV (reference sequence). The CDR3 extends over 14 amino acids. The junction had 13 bases not matched to a gene; V was cut back by 10 bases and J by 4 bases. CDR3 loop: CATSQGQPQYEQYF. CDR3 bases: TGTGCCACCTCTCAGGGACAGCCTCAATACGAGCAGTACTTC.

J is TRBJ2-5 and V is TRBV6-5; weak D call: TRBD2 (6 bases). The length of the CDR3 is 14 residues. The V end was cut by 5 bases, the J end by 1 base, with 11 bases between. The germline V gene encodes CDR1 MNHEY and CDR2 SVGAGI. CDR3 residues: CASSPGSSQETQYF. The DNA for the CDR3 is TGTGCCAGCAGTCCCGGGAGTTCCCAAGAGACCCAGTACTTC.

This clone has only a few counts. V and J are TRBV7-2 and TRBJ1-3; 9 positions match TRBD1. Germline assignment: CDR1 SGHTA and CDR2 FQGNSA. There are 14 residues in the CDR3. The ends lost 4 bases at V and 8 bases at J; junction bases unmatched: 6. The CDR3 DNA reads TGTGCCAGCAGCTCTCCGGGACAGGGCTACACCATATATTTT. It specifies CASSSPGQGYTIYF.

This sequence joins TRBV18 and TRBJ1-5; weak D call: TRBD1 (5 bases). The CDR3 loop spans 14 amino acids. The germline gives CDR1 KGHSH, CDR2 LQKENI. Trimming removed 6 bases at V and 0 bases at J, with 9 bases between. DNA for the CDR3: TGTGCCAGCTCCAGCCAGGGTAGCAATCAGCCCCAGCATTTT. It encodes CASSSQGSNQPQHF.

This clone was recorded once. The V call is TRBV10-3, the J call TRBJ2-7; TRBD2 agrees at 7 bases. V was pared by 5 bases and J by 4 bases, with 8 bases of the junction left unmatched. The V gene's germline CDR1 is ENHRY and CDR2 SYGVKD. The CDR3 length is 14 residues. The CDR3 protein is CAISSDSGGYEQYF. CDR3 coding DNA: TGTGCCATCAGTTCTGATTCGGGGGGATACGAGCAGTACTTC.

The chain couples TRBV6-6 to TRBJ1-5, with D tentatively TRBD1 (6 bases). Trimming removed 3 bases from V and 7 bases from J, with 13 bases in between. Germline CDR1 is MNHNY and CDR2 is SVGAGI (reference sequence). This CDR3 contains 14 residues. CDR3 residues: CASSYPGVGQPQHF. Written as DNA, the CDR3 is TGTGCCAGCAGTTATCCAGGGGTTGGGCAGCCCCAGCATTTT.

This chain joins TRBV7-2 and TRBJ1-4; no reliable D call. V lost 1 base and J 7 bases, leaving 10 bases between the germline ends. Germline V gives CDR1 SGHTA, CDR2 FQGNSA. CDR3 size: 14 residues. CDR3 nucleotides: TGTGCCAGCAGCTTAGATTTGCTGGCTGAAAAACTGTTTTTT. It is translated as CASSLDLLAEKLFF.

This clone was seen just once. The gene calls are TRBV23-1 and TRBJ2-7, with TRBD1 identical over 10 bases. TRBV23-1 is known as an ORF, though its function is uncertain. The CDR3 sequence is 13 residues long. V shed 1 base and J 7 bases; nucleotides not matched to a gene: 1. The CDR3 sequence: CASSQWTGGEQYF. The CDR3 DNA reads as TGCGCCAGCAGTCAATGGACAGGGGGTGAGCAGTACTTC.

The CDR3 is CASSLVGQGSYEQYF. CDR3 DNA: TGTGCCAGCAGCTTAGTGGGACAGGGATCCTACGAGCAGTACTTC. The chain uses TRBV7-9 and TRBJ2-7; 9 nucleotides agree with TRBD1. The CDR3 contains 15 residues. Germline assignment: CDR1 SEHNR and CDR2 FQNEAQ (reference sequence). The V segment lost 1 base and the J segment 1 base; nucleotides outside the gene matches: 2.

V is TRBV5-6 and J is TRBJ2-2; perhaps TRBD1 as D (5 bases). There are 15 residues in the CDR3. The germline V gene has CDR1 SGHDT and CDR2 YYEEEE. Trimming removed 5 bases at V and 3 bases at J, with 14 bases between. Here the CDR3 reads CASSPPGWDTGELFF. The CDR3 DNA follows: TGTGCCAGCAGTCCCCCAGGGTGGGACACCGGGGAGCTGTTTTTT.

The chain has TRBV5-6 and TRBJ1-4; unclear D gene. The V end lost 4 bases, the J end lost 8 bases, and 21 bases lay between the germline ends. The CDR3 spans 16 residues. Per germline, CDR1 SGHDT and CDR2 YYEEEE. This CDR3 reads CASSRRPGFRPEKLFF. The CDR3 region has the DNA TGTGCCAGCAGCCGGAGACCCGGGTTCCGCCCCGAAAAACTGTTTTTT.